These 9 T cell receptor beta chains came from one sample sequenced in a study of OX40 agonist ivuxolimab in advanced cancers. Generated by immunoSEQ multiplex PCR, the TCRdb table keeps only in-frame clones and is missing some. Of over 60,000 clones listed, around 82% are singletons. Here the sequenced sample was CD4+ or CD8+ T cells sorted from blood, taken in a trial of the OX40 agonist ivuxolimab. These receptors were collected from an adult with an advanced solid tumor such as melanoma, head and neck, liver or kidney cancer.

The V gene is TRBV7-8, the J gene TRBJ1-5; 9 bases fit TRBD1. The CDR3 contains 18 residues. Germline V gene data show CDR1 as SGHVS and CDR2 as FQNEAQ. V was clipped by 2 bases and J by 4 bases; unmatched bases: 12. The CDR3 region is CASSLRGAGQGSNQPQHF. CDR3 nucleotide sequence: TGTGCCAGCAGCTTAAGGGGGGCGGGACAGGGTTCGAATCAGCCCCAGCATTTT.

This clone came up once. The gene calls are TRBV2 and TRBJ2-2; D is undetermined. Germline CDR1 SNHLY, CDR2 FYNNEI. This CDR3 has 15 amino acids. Trimming shortened V by 5 bases and J by 5 bases, and 15 bases separated the two germline ends. The CDR3 coding sequence is TGTGCCAGCAGTATTGAGATGGGGTTTACCGGGGAGCTGTTTTTT. This gives the protein CASSIEMGFTGELFF.

The chain recombines TRBV5-1 with TRBJ2-7; the match to TRBD2 covers 7 bases. The germline gives CDR1 SGHRS, CDR2 YFSETQ. This CDR3 comprises 14 residues. V trimming: 9 bases; J trimming: 7 bases; junction bases outside the gene matches: 16. CDR3 coding DNA: TGCGCCACCCAACCCCTCTGGCGGGAGTGGGAGCAGTACTTC. The encoded protein is CATQPLWREWEQYF.

V usage is TRBV28 and J usage is TRBJ2-3; 8 nucleotides align to TRBD2. Germline V gene sequence: CDR1 MDHEN, CDR2 SYDVKM. CDR3 length equals 16 residues. V trimming: 4 bases; J trimming: 2 bases; junction bases outside the gene matches: 8. CDR3 residues: CASSSVAGIPTDTQYF. As DNA, the CDR3 is TGTGCCAGCAGTTCCGTAGCGGGAATCCCCACAGATACGCAGTATTTT.

The V call is TRBV27, the J call TRBJ2-7; 8 nucleotides line up with TRBD1. V shed 6 bases, J shed 5 bases, and the junction held 6 bases outside the gene matches. The CDR3 length is 13 residues. Germline loops: CDR1 MNHEY, CDR2 SMNVEV (reference sequence). CDR3 sequence reads: CASRYRGAHEQYF. The CDR3 DNA reads as TGTGCCAGCAGATACAGGGGGGCCCACGAGCAGTACTTC.

J is TRBJ1-4 and V is TRBV28; no firm D call. The CDR3 runs to 16 residues. CDR1 MDHEN and CDR2 SYDVKM come from the germline V gene. V shed 6 bases and J shed 1 base, with 15 bases lying between them. The CDR3 bases are TGTGCCAGCAGCCGCGTTGTGGGTCGAACTAATGAAAAACTGTTTTTT. This codes for CASSRVVGRTNEKLFF.

The V and J genes are TRBV4-3 and TRBJ2-7; no firm D call. This CDR3 is built from 15 residues. The germline V gene has CDR1 LGHNA and CDR2 YSLEER. V dropped 0 bases and J dropped 0 bases, with 9 bases sitting between them. CDR3 bases: TGCGCCAGCAGCCAAGATTGGGGAAGCTCCTACGAGCAGTACTTC. Its protein is CASSQDWGSSYEQYF.

J is TRBJ1-1 and V is TRBV6-5; 7 bases map to TRBD1. The CDR3 covers 16 residues. J gave up 4 bases and V 0 bases, and 8 bases lay outside the gene matches. CDR1 and CDR2 from the germline V gene are MNHEY and SVGAGI. The CDR3 bases are TGTGCCAGCAGTTACTCCAGGGGGAAGGTGACCACTGAAGCTTTCTTT. Protein product: CASSYSRGKVTTEAFF.

This chain uses TRBV6-1 with TRBJ1-1; 7 bases line up with TRBD1. The CDR3 has 14 residues. V dropped 8 bases and J dropped 3; count of bases not matched to a gene: 9. Germline V gives CDR1 MNHNS, CDR2 SASEGT. CDR3 DNA: TGTGCCAGCGGAAGACAGGGTATCTACACTGAAGCTTTCTTT. Amino acids: CASGRQGIYTEAFF.